The T cell receptor (beta chain) described here comes from a study of T cell repertoires in ileal Crohn's disease. Looking at the study overall: Surgery for a complication: stricturing in 61%, penetrating in about 40%. Study observations and caveats: Compared with CD4 T cells, sorted CD8 cells carried more expanded clones. Every patient over 26.8% clonality showed endoscopic recurrence. Compared with non-smokers, active smokers at surgery showed more clonal expansions.

Notes on this clone: Its antigen is unidentified.

The length of the CDR3 is 14 residues. V was cut by 6 bases and J by 1 base, with 12 bases left in between. CDR1 and CDR2 (germline): SNHLY, FYNNEI. TCRdb keeps only in-frame clones here, not all; method: immunoSEQ multiplex PCR. In the table there are fewer than 20,000 clones, 50% to 75% of which are singletons. This TCR was sampled from an adult with Crohn's disease. Sample: ileal tissue. The V and J genes are TRBV2 and TRBJ1-1; D not certain. In DNA form, the CDR3 reads TGTGCCAGCAGCGGGGTGTACCGGAACACTGAAGCTTTCTTT. Its protein is CASSGVYRNTEAFF.